The clone carrying this TCR beta chain appeared a few times. Its target is not known. This entry comes from a study of T cell repertoires in ileal Crohn's disease. CDR3 length: 14 amino acids. Germline CDR1 reads SGHRS; CDR2 reads YFSETQ. V was clipped by 3 bases and J by 8 bases, with 14 bases between them. Generated by immunoSEQ multiplex PCR, the TCRdb table keeps only in-frame clones and is missing some. This sample has roughly 8,200 clones; under 85% occur once, and the top ten carry roughly 8.9%. Included were adult ileal or ileocolonic Crohn's patients indicated for ileocolonic resection. Study-wide points: Sorted CD8 T cells held more high-frequency clones than CD4. All patients with clonality above 26.8% had endoscopic recurrence.

J is TRBJ1-4 and V is TRBV5-1; TRBD1 is a possible D gene (6 bases). What was sequenced was ileal tissue. The TCR originated in an adult with Crohn's disease. Here the CDR3 reads CASSSGGASEKLFF. In DNA, the CDR3 is TGCGCCAGCAGCTCGGGGGGGGCCTCAGAAAAACTGTTTTTT.